The 7 T cell receptor beta chains in this list originate from one sample, sequenced in a study of blood T cell repertoires in COVID-19. The repertoire was sequenced with immunoSEQ multiplex PCR; TCRdb's copy has only in-frame clones and lacks some. In the table there are approximately 400,000 clones, more than 80% of which are singletons. The sequenced material came from peripheral blood. These receptors came from a man aged 40-49 years with acute or convalescent COVID-19.

This chain connects TRBV27 to TRBJ2-1; the match to TRBD2 covers 12 bases. The ends lost 6 bases at V and 9 bases at J; junction bases unmatched: 12. The CDR3 loop spans 16 amino acids. Germline V gives CDR1 MNHEY, CDR2 SMNVEV (reference sequence). The CDR3 spells CASRPILAGGRSEQFF. CDR3 in DNA: TGTGCCAGCAGACCCATACTAGCGGGAGGCCGCTCTGAGCAGTTCTTC.

V is TRBV6-5 and J is TRBJ1-1; a possible D gene is TRBD1 (5 bases). V shed 6 bases and J shed 3 bases, with 14 bases lying between them. The CDR3 extends over 14 amino acids. CDR1 MNHEY and CDR2 SVGAGI come from the germline V gene. As DNA, the CDR3 is TGTGCCAGCAGGGAGACAGTCCTGGACACTGAAGCTTTCTTT. Translated, it gives CASRETVLDTEAFF.

This chain joins TRBV6-1 and TRBJ2-7; D gene uncertain. From germline, CDR1 is MNHNS and CDR2 SASEGT. CDR3 length: 14 amino acids. Deletions cut 3 bases from V and 0 bases from J, with 9 bases between. CDR3 DNA: TGTGCCAGCAGTGAGGCCCAAGACTCCTACGAGCAGTACTTC. Its translation: CASSEAQDSYEQYF.

This clone was counted a few times. The chain uses TRBV29-1 and TRBJ2-7; 10 positions match TRBD2. The V gene's germline CDR1 is SQVTM and CDR2 ANQGSEA. J was trimmed by 6 bases and V by 6 bases; bases with no gene match: 5. This CDR3 contains 12 residues. The DNA for the CDR3 is TGCAGCGTGGGAATAGCGGGAGGCGAGCAGTACTTC. Translated, it gives CSVGIAGGEQYF.

The chain combines TRBV4-1 with TRBJ1-2; 7 bases are shared with TRBD1. This CDR3 contains 15 residues. The V and J ends lost 1 base and 2 bases, in that order; junction bases with no gene match: 4. The V gene's germline CDR1 is MGHRA and CDR2 YSYEKL. This CDR3 reads CASSQVNRGNYGYTF. CDR3 in DNA: TGCGCCAGCAGCCAAGTGAACAGGGGAAACTATGGCTACACCTTC.

V usage is TRBV20-1 and J usage is TRBJ1-6; TRBD1 matches 9 bases. Unmatched junction bases numbered 9, after V lost 3 bases and J lost 9 bases. There are 15 residues in the CDR3. Germline V gene lookup returns CDR1 DFQATT and CDR2 SNEGSKA (reference sequence). The CDR3 loop reads CSASRDRAQGSPLHF. The CDR3 DNA is TGCAGTGCTAGTAGGGACAGGGCACAAGGTTCACCCCTCCACTTT.

The chain employs TRBV29-1 and TRBJ2-4; the D gene is possibly TRBD1 (6 bases). The CDR3 extends over 14 amino acids. Trimming removed 7 bases from V and 2 bases from J, with 15 bases in between. Germline V gene sequence: CDR1 SQVTM, CDR2 ANQGSEA. The CDR3 spells CSAQGFDSKNIQYF. The CDR3 nucleotides read TGCAGCGCTCAGGGGTTCGATTCCAAAAACATTCAGTACTTC.